This T cell receptor (beta chain) was recovered during a study of human T cells and chemical hapten exposure. Germline V gives CDR1 MRHNA, CDR2 SNTAGT. V lost 0 bases, J lost 8 bases, and 9 bases lay in between. The CDR3 covers 13 residues. Time point of the sample: patch test 1, 2 weeks after DPC sensitization. Sample treatment: therapeutic diphenylcyclopropenone sensitization with weekly scalp DPC. The authors extracted total RNA from unfractionated whole blood. TCRdb reprocessed the RACE reads with MiXCR, giving one entry per CDR3 protein. The sample has roughly 120,000 distinct CDR3 sequences; 9% to 14% are singletons.

This rearrangement joins TRBV6-4 to TRBJ2-3; D gene unclear. The source was whole blood, collected in connection with sensitization to the hapten diphenylcyclopropenone (DPC). The clonotype comes from a woman between 50 and 59 years old with alopecia areata. Some clones in this sample may be carry-over from other donors' samples. The CDR3 protein is CASSDSISATQYF. CDR3 nucleotides: TGTGCCAGCAGTGACTCGATAAGTGCTACGCAGTATTTT.